The entry that follows covers one T cell receptor (beta chain) sequence. This clonotype was seen a handful of times. No cognate antigen has been identified for it. Base qualities are not recorded, but no much larger clone differs from it by a single base. This specimen belongs to a study of identical twins (dated by TCRdb to the mid-2010s). At the level of the whole study: To test whether fetal clonotypes persist, this study deep-sequenced TCR alpha and beta repertoires from monozygotic twins, from unrelated adults of various ages, and from cord blood. Replicate twin experiments were performed at different times using different library preparation protocols to rule out contamination.

General study outcomes and caveats: Abundant cord blood beta clonotypes had fewer insertions, young adult naive repertoires showed a similar but weaker trend, and memory repertoires showed no such trend. Because the same donors could not be followed over many years, the conclusions depended on cross-sectional statistical analysis. Out-of-frame TCR alpha sequences shared between twins showed an excess of low generation-probability sequences compared with coincidental sharing between unrelated individuals. A weaker excess of twin sharing was found in beta out-of-frame sequences because the signal-to-noise ratio was lowered by fewer shared sequences. Invariant T cells such as MAIT and iNKT could partly confound zero-insertion analyses, though diverse VJ usage argued against this for most clonotypes. In monozygotic twins, out-of-frame TCR alpha sharing was systematically underestimated by recombination models, although the models agreed with sharing between unrelated individuals.

Germline trimming amounts to 2 bases on V and 0 bases on J, with 13 as the count of junction bases outside the gene matches. The germline V gene specifies SGHVS as CDR1 and FQNEAQ as CDR2. From the cysteine up to the phenylalanine, the CDR3 has a length of 19 residues. The retained sequence is limited to the CDR3, 57 bases, with the frame set at the first base. The method behind the library was 5' RACE. Sequencing instrument: Illumina HiSeq 2000. A universal primer binding site was added through template switching, and the final cDNA carried a unique molecular identifier so that TCR cDNA molecules could be counted accurately. Specific primers in the conserved constant-segment region were used to synthesize first-strand cDNA for the TCR alpha and beta chains. Each cDNA library was double barcoded, with a SMART-Mk sample barcode plus Illumina barcodes, to control for contamination. Two successive PCR steps introduced TruSeq adapter sequences along with Illumina sample barcodes. Sequencing of the TCR alpha and beta cDNA libraries was done on the Illumina HiSeq platform using custom primers. The study's processing was this. MiGEC processed the raw reads to extract unique molecular identifiers, while MiXCR was used to determine the CDR3 positions. Recombination models were inferred per individual with the repgenHMM and IGoR tools using an EM algorithm. The analysis of shared clonotypes was done with the tcR package in R, with sharing normalized by the product of cloneset sizes. Out-of-frame nonproductive sequences were analyzed to study raw recombination free of thymic and clonal selection effects. Using fastp trimming at Q25 and MiXCR clonotype assembly, TCRdb reanalyzed the public sequencing data and kept in-frame beta chains. When rows share a CDR3 protein, they turn into one entry using the most common DNA and genes. The V and J calls here are based on TCRdb, not the publication. The sample records around 570,000 distinct CDR3 sequences, over 8.5% of which are singletons. 2.5% to 3.5% of the sample belongs to the ten largest clones.

Every donor in the study was a healthy Caucasian. The twin cohort comprised three pairs of female monozygotic twins, all aged roughly 18 to 30 years. Peripheral blood mononuclear cells were the source from which RNA for the TCR libraries was isolated. These sequences were also reported in another study, on yellow fever vaccine responses in identical twins. Looking at the second paper: According to the authors, the vaccine-induced T cell response in identical twins seemed to be partly convergent and partly specific to each individual. The study precisely tracked vaccine-responding T cell clones in identical twins.

This receptor was obtained from a woman younger than 35 in good health. This sequence uses TRBV7-8 and TRBJ2-3; 8 central bases correspond to TRBD1. Sequencing was done on a sample of PBMCs. The DNA sequence reads TGTGCCAGCAGCTTAATTGGTCAGGGGGCCGGGAAGAGCACAGATACGCAGTATTTT. Its protein reads: CASSLIGQGAGKSTDTQYF. The CDR3 plus the reference TRBV7-8 and TRBJ2-3 genes for the other parts give the full variable domain: GAGVSQSPRYKVAKRGQDVALRCDPISGHVSLFWYQQALGQGPEFLTYFQNEAQLDKSGLPSDRFFAERPEGSVSTLKIQRTQQEDSAVYLCASSLIGQGAGKSTDTQYFGPGTRLTVL.